Listed here are 13 T cell receptor beta chains from one sample, sequenced in a study of T cell responses to AZD1222 COVID-19 vaccine. The protocol was immunoSEQ multiplex PCR, while the TCRdb copy is restricted to in-frame clones and leaves out a portion. The data contain 200,000 to 300,000 clones, roughly 93% of them singletons. Sequenced material: peripheral blood, taken on day 0 of AZD1222 vaccination. The receptors shown here come from an adult in good health.

The J gene is TRBJ2-6, the V gene TRBV7-2, with D maybe TRBD2 (7 bases). In germline, CDR1 is SGHTA, CDR2 FQGNSA. V lost 1 base and J 5 bases, leaving 15 bases between the germline ends. The CDR3 totals 17 residues. CDR3 loop: CASSLGGGAMRANVLTF. CDR3 bases: TGTGCCAGCAGCTTAGGAGGGGGGGCGATGAGGGCCAACGTCCTGACTTTC.

This chain joins TRBV28 and TRBJ1-2, with D possibly matching TRBD1 (6 bases). V lost 4 bases and J lost 7, with 10 bases in between. Germline V gene lookup returns CDR1 MDHEN and CDR2 SYDVKM. The CDR3 is made up of 12 amino acids. The CDR3 protein is CASSYQGLGYTF. In nucleotides, the CDR3 is TGTGCCAGCAGTTACCAGGGGCTTGGCTACACCTTC.

This sequence joins TRBV18 and TRBJ2-6, with D maybe TRBD1 (5 bases). Per the germline V gene, CDR1 is KGHSH and CDR2 is LQKENI. This CDR3 has 19 amino acids. V gave up 5 bases and J gave up 0 bases, with 20 bases separating them. In DNA form, the CDR3 reads TGTGCCAGCTCAACCTCCCGACAGAGTAGTTCCTCTGGGGCCAACGTCCTGACTTTC. Amino acids: CASSTSRQSSSSGANVLTF. The variable domain in full, with the rest retrieved from reference TRBV18 and TRBJ2-6, is NAGVMQNPRHLVRRRGQEARLRCSPMKGHSHVYWYRQLPEEGLKFMVYLQKENIIDESGMPKERFSAEFPKEGPSILRIQQVVRGDSAAYFCASSTSRQSSSSGANVLTFGAGSRLTVL.

This rearrangement joins TRBV20-1 to TRBJ1-5; D is undetermined. CDR1 is DFQATT and CDR2 is SNEGSKA in the germline V gene (reference sequence). This CDR3 is 13 amino acids long. Deletions cut 3 bases from V and 4 bases from J, with 10 bases between. The DNA for the CDR3 is TGCAGTGCTAGTCCCCGAATAAATCAGCCCCAGCATTTT. It codes for CSASPRINQPQHF.

This clone was picked up one time. The rearrangement uses TRBV29-1 and TRBJ2-2, with unresolved D. The V and J ends lost 1 base and 1 base respectively, with 7 bases between them. The CDR3 sequence is 14 residues long. Looked up from germline, CDR1 is SQVTM and CDR2 is ANQGSEA. CDR3 protein: CSVEGIENTGELFF. In DNA, the CDR3 is TGCAGCGTTGAAGGTATAGAGAACACCGGGGAGCTGTTTTTT.

The chain couples TRBV19 to TRBJ2-4, with unresolved D. The CDR3 covers 15 residues. Germline V gene sequence: CDR1 LNHDA, CDR2 SQIVND (reference sequence). V lost 7 bases and J lost 0, with 13 bases in between. The chain's CDR3 is CASNSVFLAKNIQYF. The CDR3 coding sequence is TGTGCCAGTAATTCCGTTTTTTTAGCCAAAAACATTCAGTACTTC.

The chain combines TRBV6-1 with TRBJ2-1; 7 bases map to TRBD2. J was trimmed by 4 bases and V by 0 bases; bases with no gene match: 6. Germline-derived CDR1 and CDR2 are MNHNS and SASEGT. The CDR3 runs 16 residues. The CDR3, as DNA: TGTGCCAGCAGTGAAGCACTTAGCGGGCCTTACAATGAGCAGTTCTTC. This translates into CASSEALSGPYNEQFF.

This clone has a single count. The chain has TRBV6-2 or TRBV6-3 and TRBJ1-1; D gene unclear. The CDR3 extends over 14 amino acids. CDR1 and CDR2 (germline): MNHEY, SVGEGT. V was cut by 4 bases and J by 0 bases, with 9 bases left in between. The CDR3 protein is CASSFRRLNTEAFF. The CDR3 nucleotides read TGTGCCAGCAGTTTCCGTAGGCTGAACACTGAAGCTTTCTTT.

The chain employs TRBV14 and TRBJ2-3; TRBD2 is a possible D gene (6 bases). The V end lost 3 bases, the J end lost 5 bases, and 21 bases lay between the germline ends. Germline values: CDR1 SGHDN, CDR2 FVKESK. This CDR3 region has 17 residues. CDR3 sequence: CASSHRPGGAGIDTQYF. CDR3 coding DNA: TGTGCCAGCAGCCACCGCCCTGGAGGGGCAGGTATAGATACGCAGTATTTT.

CDR3 DNA: TGTGCCAGCAGCTCCGTGGACAGGTCCAAAAGCACAGATACGCAGTATTTT. Its protein product is CASSSVDRSKSTDTQYF. The chain joins TRBV7-9 to TRBJ2-3; TRBD1 matches 7 bases. The CDR3 spans 17 residues. J lost 0 bases, V lost 4 bases, and 10 bases had no gene match. Germline V gene data show CDR1 as SEHNR and CDR2 as FQNEAQ (reference sequence). The full variable domain, completed using reference TRBV7-9 and TRBJ2-3, is DTGVSQNPRHKITKRGQNVTFRCDPISEHNRLYWYRQTLGQGPEFLTYFQNEAQLEKSRLLSDRFSAERPKGSFSTLEIQRTEQGDSAMYLCASSSVDRSKSTDTQYFGPGTRLTVL.

V gene TRBV11-3 combines with J gene TRBJ2-7; D assignment may be TRBD1 or TRBD2 (5 bases each). The CDR3 contains 13 residues. Trimming took off 2 bases at V and 3 bases at J, with 8 bases between the two ends. CDR1 and CDR2 (germline): SGHNT, YENEEA. The CDR3 nucleotides are TGTGCCAGCAGCTTAAGGGGAGACTACGAGCAGTACTTC. Translated: CASSLRGDYEQYF.

The rearrangement links TRBV6-5 to TRBJ1-1, with 11 bases lining up with TRBD1. Looked up from germline, CDR1 is MNHEY and CDR2 is SVGAGI. Germline trimming cut 5 bases from V and 3 bases from J; bases unmatched to any gene: 2. CDR3 length: 14 residues. CDR3 residues: CASSRTGGDTEAFF. Here the CDR3 DNA reads TGTGCCAGCAGTAGGACAGGGGGCGACACTGAAGCTTTCTTT.

The CDR3 region is CASSLGVGQGETQYF. CDR3 bases: TGCGCCAGCAGCTTGGGGGTGGGGCAAGGAGAGACCCAGTACTTC. V and J are TRBV5-1 and TRBJ2-5, with D perhaps matching TRBD1 (5 bases). V was trimmed by 0 bases and J by 4 bases, leaving 13 bases between them. Germline CDR1 is SGHRS and CDR2 is YFSETQ. CDR3 size: 15 residues.